The next 29 T cell receptor beta chains were all read from a single sample in a study of cytomegalovirus exposure and HLA in healthy donors (dated by TCRdb to 2016 to 2017). The library was made by the immunoSEQ multiplex PCR assay. The multiplex PCR relied on a mix of 60 forward primers for TCR Vbeta segments and 13 reverse primers for TCR Jbeta segments. Here the immuneACCESS table is served through TCRdb, limited to in-frame sequences with V and J called. Missing clones are a known gap in these copies; in checked studies unresolved V genes cover under half, and the rest lacks a known reason. The sample has 170,000 or so clones on record, approximately 84% of them singletons. The ten largest clones represent 3.1% of the sample. The source material was PBMCs. Receptor source: a woman aged 50 to 60 in good health and CMV-seropositive.

This rearrangement joins TRBV7-9 to TRBJ2-1, with 9 bases lining up with TRBD2. The CDR3 length is 14 residues. The V and J ends lost 5 bases and 6 bases, in that order; junction bases with no gene match: 5. The germline gives CDR1 SEHNR, CDR2 FQNEAQ (reference sequence). This CDR3 reads CASSPSGNLNEQFF. The CDR3 DNA is TGTGCCAGCAGCCCTAGCGGGAATCTCAATGAGCAGTTCTTC.

The chain links TRBV28 to TRBJ1-5, with D maybe TRBD1 (5 bases). Germline CDR1 MDHEN, CDR2 SYDVKM. The V end lost 6 bases, the J end lost 4 bases, and 19 bases lay between the germline ends. CDR3 length: 16 amino acids. The CDR3 nucleotides are TGTGCCAGCAGACCAATAGGGGCAGCAGGGAATCAGCCCCAGCATTTT. Translated: CASRPIGAAGNQPQHF.

This clone was detected a few times. The CDR3, as DNA: TGTGCCAGCAGTTTCAGGACAGGGGAGAGCGAGCAGTACTTC. It codes for CASSFRTGESEQYF. The chain uses TRBV6-6 and TRBJ2-7; TRBD1 agrees at 9 bases. Looked up from germline, CDR1 is MNHNY and CDR2 is SVGAGI (reference sequence). CDR3 length equals 14 residues. J was trimmed by 6 bases and V by 4 bases; bases with no gene match: 7.

J is TRBJ1-5 and V is TRBV27, with TRBD1 identical over 8 bases. The CDR3 consists of 14 residues. Germline CDR1 and CDR2: MNHEY and SMNVEV (reference sequence). V lost 3 bases, J lost 8 bases, and 6 bases stayed unmatched. This CDR3 reads CASSFLGQGKPQHF. The CDR3 region has the DNA TGTGCCAGCAGTTTCCTTGGACAGGGCAAGCCCCAGCATTTT.

V is TRBV6-5 and J is TRBJ2-7, with TRBD2 matching 11 bases. Unmatched junction bases numbered 3, after V lost 4 bases and J lost 1 base. In germline, CDR1 is MNHEY, CDR2 SVGAGI. The CDR3 sequence is 15 residues long. CDR3 in DNA: TGTGCCAGCAGTTGGCTAGCGGGAGGATCCTACGAGCAGTACTTC. This encodes CASSWLAGGSYEQYF.

This chain uses TRBV19 with TRBJ1-4; TRBD1 aligns across 9 bases. The V and J ends lost 5 bases and 7 bases, in that order; junction bases with no gene match: 2. The CDR3 runs to 13 residues. Germline V gene lookup returns CDR1 LNHDA and CDR2 SQIVND (reference sequence). The CDR3 region is CASSRQGVEKLFF. Here the CDR3 DNA reads TGTGCCAGTAGTCGACAGGGGGTTGAAAAACTGTTTTTT.

V and J are TRBV2 and TRBJ2-7; D is unclear. Germline V gene sequence: CDR1 SNHLY, CDR2 FYNNEI. Trimming stripped 6 bases from V and 2 bases from J, with 8 bases between. CDR3 length: 12 amino acids. This chain's CDR3 is CASRLTTYEQYF. Written as DNA, the CDR3 is TGTGCCAGCAGGCTTACTACCTACGAGCAGTACTTC.

The chain joins TRBV5-4 to TRBJ1-4; 8 nucleotides align to TRBD1. The germline gives CDR1 SGHNT, CDR2 YYREEE (reference sequence). V trimming: 4 bases; J trimming: 8 bases; junction bases outside the gene matches: 7. The CDR3 is 14 amino acids. Here the CDR3 reads CASSPDRATEKLFF. The CDR3 nucleotides read TGTGCCAGCAGCCCGGACAGGGCCACCGAAAAACTGTTTTTT.

The chain carries TRBV7-3 and TRBJ2-1; 9 bases are shared with TRBD2. This CDR3 has 18 amino acids. In germline, CDR1 is SGHTA, CDR2 FQGTGA. The J segment lost 0 bases and the V segment lost 4 bases, leaving 10 bases of the junction unmatched. CDR3 amino acids: CASSSTAGGTSSYNEQFF. For the CDR3, the DNA is TGTGCCAGCAGCTCGACAGCGGGAGGTACTAGCTCCTACAATGAGCAGTTCTTC.

The chain carries TRBV11-2 and TRBJ2-3; D may be TRBD2 (6 bases). The length of the CDR3 is 14 residues. Trimming took off 5 bases at V and 5 bases at J, with 14 bases between the two ends. CDR1 SGHAT and CDR2 FQNNGV come from the germline V gene. The CDR3 DNA is TGTGCCAGCAGCAACCGCGGGGTGGGAGATACGCAGTATTTT. It yields the protein CASSNRGVGDTQYF.

V usage is TRBV9 and J usage is TRBJ1-1; D gene uncertain. Deletions cut 3 bases from V and 3 bases from J, with 9 bases between. The germline V gene encodes CDR1 SGDLS and CDR2 YYNGEE. CDR3 size: 13 residues. The CDR3: CASSALPYTEAFF. In DNA form, the CDR3 reads TGTGCCAGCAGCGCGCTACCGTACACTGAAGCTTTCTTT.

The chain carries TRBV7-9 and TRBJ2-6; the match to TRBD1 covers 8 bases. The CDR3 consists of 17 residues. The germline V gene has CDR1 SEHNR and CDR2 FQNEAQ (reference sequence). V shed 4 bases and J 0 bases; nucleotides not matched to a gene: 5. The CDR3 DNA sequence: TGTGCCAGCAGCTGGACAGGGTCGTCCTCTGGGGCCAACGTCCTGACTTTC. Translation gives CASSWTGSSSGANVLTF.

This clone was detected a few times. The chain recombines TRBV5-1 with TRBJ2-3; 8 positions match TRBD1. The germline V gene encodes CDR1 SGHRS and CDR2 YFSETQ. The V segment lost 4 bases and the J segment 5 bases; nucleotides outside the gene matches: 6. The CDR3 totals 14 residues. The CDR3 protein is CASSPDREQDTQYF. The DNA for the CDR3 is TGCGCCAGCAGCCCGGACAGGGAGCAAGATACGCAGTATTTT.

The chain uses TRBV4-3 and TRBJ1-1, with D unresolved. CDR3 length equals 16 residues. Germline loops: CDR1 LGHNA, CDR2 YSLEER. Trimming stripped 4 bases from V and 5 bases from J, with 20 bases between. The CDR3, as DNA: TGCGCCAGCAGCCGAGAGGCAGGCCCGGTAGTAACTGAAGCTTTCTTT. It translates to CASSREAGPVVTEAFF.

V gene TRBV6-6 combines with J gene TRBJ2-5, with a tentative D call TRBD1 (5 bases). The CDR3 totals 12 residues. V was shortened by 5 bases and J by 7 bases, with 11 bases between the two germline ends. Germline V gene data show CDR1 as MNHNY and CDR2 as SVGAGI (reference sequence). CDR3 bases: TGTGCCAGCAGTCCTCCTCAGGGGACCCAGTACTTC. Encoded protein: CASSPPQGTQYF.

Sample share makes this clone medium-sized. The chain is built from TRBV5-1 and TRBJ2-6; D possibly corresponds to TRBD2 (5 bases). Trimming left V 0 bases short and J 3 bases short, with 7 bases between. CDR1 is SGHRS and CDR2 is YFSETQ in the germline V gene. The CDR3 loop spans 15 amino acids. In nucleotides, the CDR3 is TGCGCCAGCAGCTTGGCGGGGTTTGGGGCCAACGTCCTGACTTTC. This sequence encodes CASSLAGFGANVLTF.

This chain links TRBV28 with TRBJ2-7, with a weak D call TRBD2 (6 bases). Germline V gene data show CDR1 as MDHEN and CDR2 as SYDVKM. Between the trimmed V and J ends, which lost 6 bases and 0 bases, there was a span of 15 bases. The CDR3 is 15 amino acids. The CDR3 coding sequence is TGTGCCAGCAGGCCGGGTGGGGGGAGCTCCTACGAGCAGTACTTC. Its translation: CASRPGGGSSYEQYF.

This chain connects TRBV18 to TRBJ1-2; D is perhaps TRBD1 (5 bases). V lost 0 bases and J lost 4, with 6 bases in between. This CDR3 has 13 amino acids. CDR1 and CDR2 from the germline V gene are KGHSH and LQKENI. The DNA for the CDR3 is TGTGCCAGCTCACCACCGACAGTCTATGGCTACACCTTC. Translating it yields CASSPPTVYGYTF.

The rearrangement uses TRBV6-5 and TRBJ1-2; possible D gene TRBD1, 5 bases. CDR3 size: 15 residues. Trimming stripped 6 bases from V and 8 bases from J, with 22 bases between. CDR1 MNHEY and CDR2 SVGAGI come from the germline V gene. The CDR3 sequence is CASSPNLGRADGYTF. The DNA of the CDR3 is TGTGCCAGCAGCCCGAACTTGGGCAGGGCGGACGGCTACACCTTC.

This rearrangement joins TRBV28 to TRBJ1-2; 10 nucleotides line up with TRBD1. CDR3 length: 13 amino acids. The trim removed 7 bases at V and 12 bases at J, leaving 11 bases unmatched. CDR1 is MDHEN and CDR2 is SYDVKM in the germline V gene. This chain's CDR3 is CASMPRQGAGDTF. The CDR3 DNA is TGTGCCAGCATGCCAAGACAGGGGGCAGGGGACACCTTC.

This clone was seen just once. CDR3 protein: CASSPGIAGGPHEQYF. The CDR3 DNA reads as TGTGCCAGCTCACCCGGGATAGCGGGAGGGCCTCACGAGCAGTACTTC. The chain couples TRBV18 to TRBJ2-7; 11 bases are shared with TRBD2. The germline CDR1 and CDR2 sequences are KGHSH and LQKENI. V shed 3 bases, J shed 5 bases, and the junction held 9 bases outside the gene matches. The CDR3 length is 16 residues.

This clone has only a few counts. The chain couples TRBV28 to TRBJ1-3, with 10 bases identical to TRBD1. The ends lost 6 bases at V and 3 bases at J; junction bases unmatched: 11. Germline V gives CDR1 MDHEN, CDR2 SYDVKM. This CDR3 has 17 amino acids. CDR3 sequence reads: CASRKPGQGIGGNTIYF. CDR3 DNA sequence: TGTGCCAGCAGGAAACCGGGACAGGGGATAGGTGGAAACACCATATATTTT.

This clone came up once. A junction end diverges from the germline sequence, so it may reflect a read error. This chain joins TRBV5-1 and TRBJ1-6, with a possible D match to TRBD1 (6 bases). Germline CDR1 reads SGHRS; CDR2 reads YFSETQ. The CDR3 is 13 amino acids. In nucleotides, the CDR3 is TGCACCAGCAGCTTCGGACAGAATTCACCCCTCCACTTT. Protein product: CTSSFGQNSPLHF. Complete variable domain (other parts from reference TRBV5-1 and TRBJ1-6): KAGVTQTPRYLIKTRGQQVTLSCSPISGHRSVSWYQQTPGQGLQFLFEYFSETQRNKGNFPGRFSGRQFSNSRSEMNVSTLELGDSALYLCTSSFGQNSPLHFGNGTRLTVT.

The chain links TRBV7-2 to TRBJ1-1; D remains ambiguous. Between the trimmed V and J ends, which lost 4 bases and 1 base, there was a span of 7 bases. Germline V gene sequence: CDR1 SGHTA, CDR2 FQGNSA. This CDR3 comprises 13 residues. For the CDR3, the DNA is TGTGCCAGCAGCTCGCAGAAGAACACTGAAGCTTTCTTT. Translating gives CASSSQKNTEAFF.

The gene calls are TRBV7-2 and TRBJ2-4; D perhaps matches TRBD1 (7 bases). Trimming shortened V by 5 bases and J by 7 bases, and 21 bases separated the two germline ends. The CDR3 loop spans 16 amino acids. Per germline, CDR1 SGHTA and CDR2 FQGNSA. The CDR3 here is CASSPTHYRGGNIQYF. DNA for the CDR3: TGTGCCAGCAGCCCGACTCATTACAGGGGAGGTAACATTCAGTACTTC.

The chain couples TRBV28 to TRBJ2-1, with TRBD2 matching over 10 bases. The junction had 1 base not matched to a gene; V was cut back by 5 bases and J by 3 bases. The CDR3 is 14 amino acids. Germline V gives CDR1 MDHEN, CDR2 SYDVKM. In DNA form, the CDR3 reads TGTGCCAGCAGTGTAGCGGGAGGCTACAATGAGCAGTTCTTC. Its translation: CASSVAGGYNEQFF.

The rearrangement uses TRBV6-5 and TRBJ1-2; 11 nucleotides match TRBD1. V shed 5 bases and J 8 bases; nucleotides not matched to a gene: 7. Germline CDR1 MNHEY, CDR2 SVGAGI. This CDR3 spans 14 amino acids. CDR3 sequence: CASSRLDRGRGYTF. The CDR3 nucleotides read TGTGCCAGCAGTCGACTGGACAGGGGGCGGGGCTACACCTTC.

This chain joins TRBV30 and TRBJ1-2; TRBD1 aligns across 7 bases. The trim removed 0 bases at V and 6 bases at J, leaving 10 bases unmatched. Per the germline V gene, CDR1 is GTSNPN and CDR2 is SVGIG (reference sequence). This CDR3 contains 15 residues. The CDR3 nucleotides are TGTGCCTGGAGTGTAAAAAGACAGGGCCCCAATGGCTACACCTTC. Protein: CAWSVKRQGPNGYTF. Full variable domain (missing parts from reference TRBV30 and TRBJ1-2): SQTIHQWPATLVQPVGSPLSLECTVEGTSNPNLYWYRQAAGRGLQLLFYSVGIGQISSEVPQNLSASRPQDRQFILSSKKLLLSDSGFYLCAWSVKRQGPNGYTFGSGTRLTVV.

V gene TRBV30 combines with J gene TRBJ2-7; D is unclear. This CDR3 comprises 14 residues. The V end lost 3 bases, the J end lost 0 bases, and 12 bases lay between the germline ends. Germline V gene lookup returns CDR1 GTSNPN and CDR2 SVGIG (reference sequence). CDR3 nucleotide sequence: TGTGCCTGGAGATCCCGCTCGAGCTCCTACGAGCAGTACTTC. As protein: CAWRSRSSSYEQYF.